This paragraph reports one TCR beta chain. Its antigen remains unknown. The CDR3 is made up of 13 amino acids. Trimming left V 3 bases short and J 5 bases short, with 12 bases between. Per the germline V gene, CDR1 is SQVTM and CDR2 is ANQGSEA. Reverse transcription of about 0.45 to 1 ug RNA was carried out with random hexamers. Multiplex PCR with immunoSEQ amplified the TCR beta CDR3 across 54 Vbeta and 13 Jbeta. TCRdb itself ran the immunoSEQ multiplex PCR reads through MiXCR, one entry per CDR3 protein. The table has 150,000 to 200,000 distinct CDR3 sequences, around 95% seen once. This specimen belongs to a study of CD8 T cells in Susac syndrome. Study at large: Sequencing included Susac syndrome patients, roughly six of them with active disease and about 8 in remission. The Susac syndrome patients were therapy-naive, on corticosteroids, or on intravenous immunoglobulin alone at blood draw. Study-level results: It was acknowledged by the study that relatively few individuals were included in its TCR sequencing and HLA analysis.

The TCR originated in a human donor with Susac syndrome. Sequencing used CD4+ T cells from PBMCs. The V and J genes are TRBV29-1 and TRBJ2-3, with D tentatively TRBD2 (6 bases). CDR3 residues: CSVERGTGDTQYF. In DNA form, the CDR3 reads TGCAGCGTTGAGCGGGGAACGGGAGATACGCAGTATTTT.